What follows are 28 T cell receptor beta chains derived from one specimen sequenced in a study of CD8 T cells in ankylosing spondylitis (dated by TCRdb to 2015 to 2018). Libraries were built with 5' RACE. The reads were generated on an Illumina HiSeq 2500. TCRdb redid the processing of the public reads, applying fastp at Q25 and MiXCR, and retained in-frame beta chains. When rows share a CDR3 protein, they turn into one entry using the most common DNA and genes. The sample table holds nearly 250,000 distinct CDR3 sequences, of which roughly 32% were seen once. The ten largest clones add up to around 4.5% of the sample. Input material: blood, either unsorted or a sorted T cell fraction (not recorded which). These receptors were collected from a male donor with ankylosing spondylitis or in good health (not recorded which).

This chain uses TRBV7-9 with TRBJ1-1; 7 bases are shared with TRBD1. Trimming at V came to 1 base and at J to 4 bases, leaving 3 bases not matched to a gene. The CDR3 covers 14 residues. Germline V gene data show CDR1 as SEHNR and CDR2 as FQNEAQ (reference sequence). The CDR3 is CASSLGQGVTEAFF. The DNA for the CDR3 is TGTGCCAGCAGCTTAGGACAGGGAGTCACTGAAGCTTTCTTT.

The chain joins TRBV12-3 or TRBV12-4 to TRBJ1-2; TRBD1 aligns across 7 bases. The CDR3 loop spans 13 amino acids. Trimming cost V 4 bases and J 4 bases; bases outside gene matches: 3. The CDR3 bases are TGTGCCAGCAGTTGGACAGGTGGCTATGGCTACACCTTC. Its protein is CASSWTGGYGYTF.

The chain links TRBV10-3 to TRBJ2-3, with 11 bases matching TRBD2. The CDR3 runs to 16 residues. The junction had 7 bases not matched to a gene; V was cut back by 6 bases and J by 2 bases. Germline lookup yields CDR1 ENHRY and CDR2 SYGVKD. The CDR3 region is CAISSSSGGSTDTQYF. CDR3 in DNA: TGTGCCATCAGCTCCTCTAGCGGGGGGTCCACAGATACGCAGTATTTT.

The chain couples TRBV7-9 to TRBJ1-4; no clear D gene. V was trimmed by 3 bases and J by 8 bases, leaving 10 bases between them. Germline CDR1 is SEHNR and CDR2 is FQNEAQ (reference sequence). The CDR3 has 13 amino acids. CDR3: CASSFLQGEKLFF. The CDR3 bases are TGTGCCAGCAGCTTCCTTCAAGGGGAAAAACTGTTTTTT.

J is TRBJ2-3 and V is TRBV27; maybe TRBD2 (6 bases). The CDR3 sequence is 14 residues long. V was pared by 2 bases and J by 4 bases, with 10 bases between. Germline CDR1 MNHEY, CDR2 SMNVEV (reference sequence). In DNA form, the CDR3 reads TGTGCCAGCAGTTTAGCTAGCGCCTCAGATACGCAGTATTTT. As protein: CASSLASASDTQYF.

J is TRBJ1-2 and V is TRBV28, with D maybe TRBD1 (5 bases). The ends were cut back, 8 bases at V and 3 bases at J, with 19 bases in the middle. Germline CDR1 is MDHEN and CDR2 is SYDVKM. This CDR3 contains 15 residues. CDR3 sequence: CASRDPARRDYGYTF. CDR3 DNA: TGTGCCAGCCGGGACCCAGCCCGAAGGGACTATGGCTACACCTTC.

The chain couples TRBV7-8 to TRBJ2-1; possibly TRBD1 or TRBD2 for D (5 bases each). The CDR3 runs 14 residues. Per germline, CDR1 SGHVS and CDR2 FQNEAQ. V dropped 6 bases and J dropped 5 bases, with 14 bases sitting between them. CDR3 DNA sequence: TGTGCCAGCAGAATGGGGGACCGAAACAATGAGCAGTTCTTC. This sequence encodes CASRMGDRNNEQFF.

This clonotype was found once. The V and J genes are TRBV28 and TRBJ2-4; the match to TRBD2 covers 8 bases. Germline values: CDR1 MDHEN, CDR2 SYDVKM. The CDR3 extends over 16 amino acids. The V gene end was trimmed by 3 bases and the J gene end by 3 bases; junction bases not matched to a gene: 7. This CDR3 reads CASSFVAGRIKNIQYF. Here the CDR3 DNA reads TGTGCCAGCAGTTTCGTAGCGGGGAGAATCAAAAACATTCAGTACTTC.

The genes are TRBV29-1 and TRBJ2-1; 9 bases map to TRBD2. Germline V gene lookup returns CDR1 SQVTM and CDR2 ANQGSEA. There are 12 residues in the CDR3. V was pared by 3 bases and J by 7 bases, with 1 base of the junction left unmatched. CDR3 nucleotide sequence: TGCAGCGTTGAGGGACTAGCAAATGAGCAGTTCTTC. Protein sequence: CSVEGLANEQFF.

J is TRBJ1-5 and V is TRBV12-3 or TRBV12-4; D possibly corresponds to TRBD1 (5 bases). The CDR3 length is 13 residues. The ends were cut back, 3 bases at V and 7 bases at J, with 10 bases in the middle. The CDR3 DNA reads as TGTGCCAGCAGTTTGGCCAGGGACCAGCCCCAGCATTTT. This sequence encodes CASSLARDQPQHF.

V and J are TRBV20-1 and TRBJ2-1; 9 positions match TRBD2. The ends lost 3 bases at V and 0 bases at J; junction bases unmatched: 9. The CDR3 consists of 17 residues. The germline V gene has CDR1 DFQATT and CDR2 SNEGSKA (reference sequence). Written as DNA, the CDR3 is TGCAGTGCTAGCTCCAGCGGGGGGTCTGCCTCCTACAATGAGCAGTTCTTC. Translation: CSASSSGGSASYNEQFF.

This clonotype has only one observation. V is TRBV7-9 and J is TRBJ1-2; TRBD1 agrees at 9 bases. Losses at the gene ends were 4 bases for V and 8 bases for J; bases not matched to a gene: 8. CDR1 and CDR2 from the germline V gene are SEHNR and FQNEAQ (reference sequence). The CDR3 extends over 14 amino acids. CDR3 in amino acids: CASSSGTGPYGYTF. The CDR3 nucleotides are TGTGCCAGCAGCTCGGGGACAGGGCCCTACGGCTACACCTTC.

V gene TRBV4-2 combines with J gene TRBJ2-5; D is undetermined. The CDR3 has 15 residues. The germline V gene encodes CDR1 LGHNA and CDR2 YNFKEQ. Deletions cut 1 base from V and 2 bases from J, with 11 bases between. Written as DNA, the CDR3 is TGTGCCAGCAGCCAAGTAGGGCCGCGTCAAGAGACCCAGTACTTC. Amino acid sequence: CASSQVGPRQETQYF.

This clonotype showed up many times. V is TRBV29-1 and J is TRBJ2-1, with TRBD1 as a possible D gene (6 bases). The V end lost 5 bases, the J end lost 6 bases, and 17 bases lay between the germline ends. Germline V gene data show CDR1 as SQVTM and CDR2 as ANQGSEA. The CDR3 length is 14 residues. The DNA for the CDR3 is TGCAGCGTTCTCCAGGGGCTTGGACTCAATGAGCAGTTCTTC. Translated, it gives CSVLQGLGLNEQFF.

Remarks on this clonotype: One junction end does not reproduce the germline sequence, and a read error may be involved. The J gene is TRBJ2-7, the V gene TRBV9; D not certain. The CDR3 length is 11 residues. Germline V gives CDR1 SGDLS, CDR2 YYNGEE. The CDR3 bases are TGTGCCAGCGGCGTACTCTACGAGCAGTACTTC. Translated: CASGVLYEQYF.

This clonotype occurred many times. The chain carries TRBV28 and TRBJ2-7; 11 bases agree with TRBD2. V lost 5 bases and J lost 3; bases outside the gene matches: 6. Germline CDR1 reads MDHEN; CDR2 reads SYDVKM. This CDR3 contains 15 residues. CDR3 nucleotide sequence: TGTGCCAGCAGTCCCCGACTAGCGGGGCTCTACGAGCAGTACTTC. Residues: CASSPRLAGLYEQYF.

CDR3 nucleotides: TGCGCCAGCAGCCTCGGACAGGTCTACGAGCAGTACTTC. Translated, it gives CASSLGQVYEQYF. The chain combines TRBV5-1 with TRBJ2-7; TRBD1 matches at 7 bases. The length of the CDR3 is 13 residues. Germline loops: CDR1 SGHRS, CDR2 YFSETQ. The J segment lost 3 bases and the V segment lost 4 bases, leaving 4 bases of the junction unmatched.

The chain joins TRBV28 to TRBJ2-3; no clear D. CDR1 and CDR2 (germline): MDHEN, SYDVKM. V was shortened by 8 bases and J by 3 bases, with 9 bases between the two germline ends. This CDR3 is 12 amino acids long. The DNA of the CDR3 is TGTGCCAGCGCCCCGCTAACAGATACGCAGTATTTT. This sequence encodes CASAPLTDTQYF.

The chain joins TRBV20-1 to TRBJ2-3, with a tentative D call TRBD2 (6 bases). V was cut by 5 bases and J by 6 bases, with 15 bases left in between. The CDR3 is made up of 13 amino acids. Germline V gene lookup returns CDR1 DFQATT and CDR2 SNEGSKA (reference sequence). CDR3: CSAFITSLDTQYF. CDR3 nucleotide sequence: TGCAGTGCTTTTATAACTAGCCTGGATACGCAGTATTTT.

This clonotype showed up just a few times. V is TRBV29-1 and J is TRBJ1-2, with no clear D. Trimming took 2 bases from V and 6 from J, leaving 16 bases between them. The CDR3 has 14 amino acids. In germline, CDR1 is SQVTM, CDR2 ANQGSEA. CDR3 sequence: CSVERKLRPHGYTF. The CDR3 coding sequence is TGCAGCGTTGAACGGAAGTTGAGACCTCATGGCTACACCTTC.

This rearrangement joins TRBV5-6 to TRBJ1-1, with a possible D match to TRBD1 (5 bases). Germline V gene sequence: CDR1 SGHDT, CDR2 YYEEEE. V lost 2 bases, J lost 1 base, and 6 bases lay in between. The CDR3 runs to 13 residues. CDR3 loop: CASSFQGNTEAFF. CDR3 sequence (DNA): TGTGCCAGCAGCTTCCAGGGGAACACTGAAGCTTTCTTT.

The CDR3 region is CASSQPGSAQHF. The CDR3 nucleotides read TGTGCCAGCAGCCAACCGGGGTCGGCCCAGCATTTT. The gene calls are TRBV5-6 and TRBJ1-5; D remains unclear. V shed 4 bases and J shed 11 bases, with 13 bases lying between them. This CDR3 is built from 12 residues. CDR1 is SGHDT, CDR2 YYEEEE, per germline.

This chain joins TRBV29-1 and TRBJ2-1; 9 bases match TRBD2. Germline lookup yields CDR1 SQVTM and CDR2 ANQGSEA. J lost 8 bases, V lost 6 bases, and 11 bases had no gene match. The length of the CDR3 is 14 residues. CDR3 protein: CSVRPGLARYEQFF. CDR3 nucleotides: TGCAGCGTGAGGCCGGGACTAGCTCGTTATGAGCAGTTCTTC.

This clonotype was observed a single time. The germline gene is not matched at one end of the junction; a read error may be the cause. CDR3 residues: CASSLEGDRANTGELFF. The CDR3 DNA reads as TGTGCTAGCAGCTTAGAGGGAGACAGAGCGAACACCGGGGAGCTGTTTTTT. The chain carries TRBV7-7 and TRBJ2-2; the D gene could be TRBD1 or TRBD2 (5 bases each). Germline values: CDR1 SSHAT, CDR2 FNYEAQ (reference sequence). CDR3 size: 17 residues. The full variable domain, completed using reference TRBV7-7 and TRBJ2-2, is GAGVSQSPRYKVTKRGQDVTLRCDPISSHATLYWYQQALGQGPEFLTYFNYEAQPDKSGLPSDRFSAERPEGSISTLTIQRTEQRDSAMYRCASSLEGDRANTGELFFGEGSRLTVL.

V is TRBV20-1 and J is TRBJ1-2; D is ambiguous. V was trimmed by 0 bases and J by 1 base, leaving 6 bases between them. From germline, CDR1 is DFQATT and CDR2 SNEGSKA (reference sequence). There are 13 residues in the CDR3. The CDR3 spells CSAREPSNYGYTF. The DNA for the CDR3 is TGCAGTGCTAGAGAGCCCAGTAACTATGGCTACACCTTC.

The rearrangement joins TRBV6-1 to TRBJ2-6; D not certain. From germline, CDR1 is MNHNS and CDR2 SASEGT. V lost 6 bases and J 0 bases, leaving 9 bases between the germline ends. This CDR3 contains 15 residues. The CDR3 reads CASRQLSSGANVLTF. For the CDR3, the DNA is TGTGCCAGCAGACAGTTAAGCTCTGGGGCCAACGTCCTGACTTTC.

J is TRBJ1-5 and V is TRBV20-1; 12 bases are a match to TRBD1. V was clipped by 0 bases and J by 6 bases; unmatched bases: 6. The CDR3 has 16 residues. Looked up from germline, CDR1 is DFQATT and CDR2 is SNEGSKA (reference sequence). CDR3 sequence (DNA): TGCAGTGCTAGAGATCCGGGACAGGGGGCTAGTCAGCCCCAGCATTTT. This codes for CSARDPGQGASQPQHF.

The chain recombines TRBV6-1 with TRBJ1-2; 9 bases agree with TRBD1. V gave up 4 bases and J gave up 3 bases; unmatched junction bases: 6. Germline CDR1 MNHNS, CDR2 SASEGT. The CDR3 is 15 amino acids. The CDR3: CASSGADRGDYGYTF. The CDR3, as DNA: TGTGCCAGCAGTGGCGCCGACAGGGGGGACTATGGCTACACCTTC.